This TCR beta chain emerged from a study of CD8+CD57+ T cells in acquired aplastic anemia. For CDR3 and TCR beta VDJ profiling, genomic DNA was the template used. TCRdb re-derived calls from the reads in MiXCR, one entry per CDR3 protein. The sample includes roughly 200,000 distinct CDR3 sequences, roughly 60% of them seen just once. This clonotype was counted between two and nine times. For sequencing, patients were chosen who had shown expansion of CD8+CD57+ cells by flow cytometry. The clonotype originates from a human donor with aplastic anemia. The sample consisted of sorted CD4+, CD8+, or CD8+CD57+ T cells (not recorded which) from PBMCs.

The CDR3 reads CSARKLWGYTF. In DNA, the CDR3 is TGCAGTGCTAGAAAGCTATGGGGCTACACCTTC. The chain combines TRBV20-1 with TRBJ1-2, with D unclear. The V end lost 2 bases, the J end lost 8 bases, and 9 bases lay between the germline ends. Looked up from germline, CDR1 is DFQATT and CDR2 is SNEGSKA (reference sequence). CDR3 length equals 11 residues.